The TCR beta chain under discussion was sequenced for a study of blood T cells in healthy people across ages. Study-wide results and caveats: TCR beta diversity, measured per million T cells, fell in a roughly linear way with age. Greater diversity and more naive CD4+ cells were seen in long-lived donors than in aged donors. Possibly, changes in expanded clonotypes were confounded because donor CMV status was unknown.

V was clipped by 3 bases and J by 10 bases; unmatched bases: 9. This CDR3 has 15 amino acids. Germline-derived CDR1 and CDR2 are MDHEN and SYDVKM. As to this clonotype: The antigen is undetermined.

Combining a sample-barcoded 5' primer with a J-beta primer mix, a second PCR ran for about 7 to 11 cycles. The authors tagged each cDNA molecule using a template-switch adaptor with 12 random nucleotides. TCRdb independently ran MiXCR on the 5' RACE reads; one entry per CDR3 protein. This sample has hundreds of thousands of distinct CDR3 sequences, with around three fifths found just once. This clonotype was sampled from a man aged 60 to 75 in good health. The sequenced material came from blood. The V gene is TRBV28, the J gene TRBJ1-6; 7 positions match TRBD1. This CDR3 is CASSFRDRAGSPLHF. The CDR3 coding sequence is TGTGCCAGCAGTTTTAGGGACAGAGCAGGGTCACCCCTCCACTTT.